This T cell receptor (beta chain) is from a study of tissue T cells after allogeneic stem cell transplantation. In regard to this clone: No antigen is known for it. Here the gene names and germline are mouse. Coverage ceases 1 residue before the CDR3 finishes, and the germline J gene fills in the end.

This sample's time point: mouse harvest day 7 after allogeneic transplant. Each mouse received 10^7 T-cell-depleted marrow cells plus 10^6 splenic CD5+ T cells by tail vein. B6 (H2b) cells into BALB/c (H2d) mice; tissues taken at day 7 or 14. CDR3 length equals 16 residues. Germline CDR1 is SGHLS and CDR2 is HYDKME. J was trimmed by 6 bases and V by 1 base; bases with no gene match: 7. General observations from the study: Within patients, tissue anatomy strongly shaped TCR repertoire composition. The study did not identify alloreactive or antigen-specific tissue TCRs, and some clones might be persisting host cells. Tissue-detected TCR repertoire was only partly captured by blood and spleen T cells.

Libraries were prepared by immunoSEQ multiplex PCR; TCRdb keeps only in-frame clonotypes and omits some of them. The sample records about 5,600 clones, 51% being singletons. This chain connects TRBV12-2 to TRBJ2-5; 12 nucleotides match TRBD1. The sequence derives from a female BALB/c mouse given C57BL/6 T cells with graft-versus-host disease after an allogeneic hematopoietic cell transplant. The sequenced sample was gut tissue. The CDR3 protein is CASSLGTGGAGDTQYF. Incomplete CDR3 DNA: TGTGCCAGCTCTCTAGGGACAGGGGGCGCAGGGGACACCCAGTAC.